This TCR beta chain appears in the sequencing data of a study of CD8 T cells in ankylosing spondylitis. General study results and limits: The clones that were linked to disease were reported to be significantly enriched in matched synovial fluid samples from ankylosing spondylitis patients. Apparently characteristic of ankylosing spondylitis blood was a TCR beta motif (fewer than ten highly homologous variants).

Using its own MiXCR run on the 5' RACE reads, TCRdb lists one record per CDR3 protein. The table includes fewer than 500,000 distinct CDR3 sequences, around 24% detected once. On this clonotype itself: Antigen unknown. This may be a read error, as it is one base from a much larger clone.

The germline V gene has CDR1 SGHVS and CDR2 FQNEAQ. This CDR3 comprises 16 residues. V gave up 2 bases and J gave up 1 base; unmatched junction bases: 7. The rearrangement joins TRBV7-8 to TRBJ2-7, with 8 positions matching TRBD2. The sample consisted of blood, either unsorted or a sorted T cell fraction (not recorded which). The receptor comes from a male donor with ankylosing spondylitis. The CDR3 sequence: CASSLSRTSISYEQYF. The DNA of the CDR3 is TGTGCCAGCAGCTTATCTAGGACTAGCATATCCTACGAGCAGTACTTC.